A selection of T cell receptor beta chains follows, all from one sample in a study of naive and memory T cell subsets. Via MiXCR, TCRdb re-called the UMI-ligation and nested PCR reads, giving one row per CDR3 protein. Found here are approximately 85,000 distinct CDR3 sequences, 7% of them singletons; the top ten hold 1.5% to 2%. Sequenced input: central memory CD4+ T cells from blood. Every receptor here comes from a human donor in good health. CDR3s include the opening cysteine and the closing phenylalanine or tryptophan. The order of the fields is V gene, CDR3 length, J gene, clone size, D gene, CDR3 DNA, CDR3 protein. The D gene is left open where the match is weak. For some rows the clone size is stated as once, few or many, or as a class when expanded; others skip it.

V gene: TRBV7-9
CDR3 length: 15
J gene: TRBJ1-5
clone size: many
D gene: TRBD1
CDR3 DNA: TGTGCCAGCAGCTCGGGACAGGGGGCAGGTCAGCCCCAGCATTTT
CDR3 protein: CASSSGQGAGQPQHF

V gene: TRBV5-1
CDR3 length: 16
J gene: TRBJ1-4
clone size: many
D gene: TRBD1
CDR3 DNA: TGCGCCAGCAGCTTCCTACGACAGGGCGGATCTGAAAAACTGTTTTTT
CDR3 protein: CASSFLRQGGSEKLFF

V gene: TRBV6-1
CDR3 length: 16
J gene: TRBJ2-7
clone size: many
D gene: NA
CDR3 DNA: TGTGCCAGCAGTGAAACGCCTGGACCGGTGCCCTACGAGCAGTACTTC
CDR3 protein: CASSETPGPVPYEQYF

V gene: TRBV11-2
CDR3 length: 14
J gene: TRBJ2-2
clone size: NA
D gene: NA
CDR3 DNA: TGTGCCAGCAGCCCCGTCCCAGTTATCGGGGAGCTGTTTTTT
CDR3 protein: CASSPVPVIGELFF

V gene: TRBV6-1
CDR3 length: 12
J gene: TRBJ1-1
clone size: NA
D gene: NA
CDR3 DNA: TGTGCCAGCCGGACGGAGATAAGTGAAGCTTTCTTT
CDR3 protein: CASRTEISEAFF

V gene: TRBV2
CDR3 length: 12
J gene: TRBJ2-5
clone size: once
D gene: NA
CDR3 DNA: TGTGCCAGCAGGGGGGGACAAGAGACCCAGTACTTC
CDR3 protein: CASRGGQETQYF

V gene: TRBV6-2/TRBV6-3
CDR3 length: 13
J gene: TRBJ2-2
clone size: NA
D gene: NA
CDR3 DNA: TGTGCCAGCACGCTCACTAGCACCGGGGAGCTGTTTTTT
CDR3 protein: CASTLTSTGELFF

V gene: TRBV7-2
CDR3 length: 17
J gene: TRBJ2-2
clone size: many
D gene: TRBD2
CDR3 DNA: TGTGCCAGCAGCTTAATCAGCGGGGGAAGAGGGACCGGGGAGCTGTTTTTT
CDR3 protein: CASSLISGGRGTGELFF

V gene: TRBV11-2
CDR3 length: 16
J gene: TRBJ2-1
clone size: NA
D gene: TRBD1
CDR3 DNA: TGTGCCAGCAGCTCCCGGCGGCAGGGGGCGCAGAATGAGCAGTTCTTC
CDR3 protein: CASSSRRQGAQNEQFF

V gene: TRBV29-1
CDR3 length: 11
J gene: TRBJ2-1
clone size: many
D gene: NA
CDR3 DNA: TGCAGCGTTGTAGGGATAAATGAGCAGTTCTTC
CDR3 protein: CSVVGINEQFF

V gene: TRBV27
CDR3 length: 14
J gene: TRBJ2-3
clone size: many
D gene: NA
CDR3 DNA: TGTGCCAGCAGTTCGGCCTCTAGCACAGATACGCAGTATTTT
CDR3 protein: CASSSASSTDTQYF

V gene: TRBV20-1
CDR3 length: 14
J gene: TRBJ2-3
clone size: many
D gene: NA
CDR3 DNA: TGCAGTGCAAATCCTTCTTACCTCACAGATACGCAGTATTTT
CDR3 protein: CSANPSYLTDTQYF

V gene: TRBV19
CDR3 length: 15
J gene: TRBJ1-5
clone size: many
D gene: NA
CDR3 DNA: TGTGCCAGTAGTATGTGGGAATATAGCAATCAGCCCCAGCATTTT
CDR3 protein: CASSMWEYSNQPQHF

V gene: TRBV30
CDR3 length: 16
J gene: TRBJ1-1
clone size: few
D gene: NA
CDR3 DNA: TGTGCCTGGAGAACGGGACACCAAAGGGATTTGGGTGAAGCTTTCTTT
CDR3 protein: CAWRTGHQRDLGEAFF

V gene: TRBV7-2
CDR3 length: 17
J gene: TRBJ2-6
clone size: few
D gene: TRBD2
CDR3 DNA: TGTGCCAGCAGCTTCTGGGGGACTAGCTCTGGGGCCAACGTCCTGACTTTC
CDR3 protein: CASSFWGTSSGANVLTF

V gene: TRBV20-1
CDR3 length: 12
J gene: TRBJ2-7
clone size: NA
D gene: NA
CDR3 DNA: TGCAGTGCGGCGGACAGTAGCTACGAGCAGTACTTC
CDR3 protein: CSAADSSYEQYF

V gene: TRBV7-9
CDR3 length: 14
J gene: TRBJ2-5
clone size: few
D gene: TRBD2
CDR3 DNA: TGTGCCAGCAGCGGGGGACTAGCGCAAGAGACCCAGTACTTC
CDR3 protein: CASSGGLAQETQYF

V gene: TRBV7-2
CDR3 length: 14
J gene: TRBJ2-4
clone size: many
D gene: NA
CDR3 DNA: TGTGCCAGCAGCTTAGTGGGGGGCCAAAACATTCAGTACTTC
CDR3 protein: CASSLVGGQNIQYF

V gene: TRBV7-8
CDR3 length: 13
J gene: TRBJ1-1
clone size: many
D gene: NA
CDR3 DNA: TGTGCCAGCAGCTCCGGGAAAAGCGGTGAAGCTTTCTTT
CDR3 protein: CASSSGKSGEAFF

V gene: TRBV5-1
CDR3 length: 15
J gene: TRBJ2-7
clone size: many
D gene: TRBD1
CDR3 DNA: TGCGCCAGCAGCTCTGCCGGGACAGGGGTCCTAGAGCAGTACTTC
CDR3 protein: CASSSAGTGVLEQYF

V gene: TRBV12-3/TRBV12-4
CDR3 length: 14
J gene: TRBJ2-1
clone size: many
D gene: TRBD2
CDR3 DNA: TGTGCCAGCAGCTCTAGCGGGGGGGCGAATGAGCAGTTCTTC
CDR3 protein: CASSSSGGANEQFF

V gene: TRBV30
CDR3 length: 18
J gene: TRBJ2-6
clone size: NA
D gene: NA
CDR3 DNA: TGTGCCTCGAGGTCAGTCGACAGCTCCCGCTCTGGGGCCAACGTCCTGACTTTC
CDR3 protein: CASRSVDSSRSGANVLTF

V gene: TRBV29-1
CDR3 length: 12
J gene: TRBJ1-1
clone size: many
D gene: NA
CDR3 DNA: TGCAGCGTTGCACAGGGACACCACGAAGCTTTCTTT
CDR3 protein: CSVAQGHHEAFF

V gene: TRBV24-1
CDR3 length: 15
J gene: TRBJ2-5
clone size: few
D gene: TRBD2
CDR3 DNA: TGTGCCACCAGTGATTGGGCGGGGGGGATAGAGACCCAGTACTTC
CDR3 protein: CATSDWAGGIETQYF

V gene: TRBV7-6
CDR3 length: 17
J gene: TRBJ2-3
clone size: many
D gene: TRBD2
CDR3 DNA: TGTGCCAGCAGTTCAGCGGGAGGGATTACTAGCACAGATACGCAGTATTTT
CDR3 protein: CASSSAGGITSTDTQYF

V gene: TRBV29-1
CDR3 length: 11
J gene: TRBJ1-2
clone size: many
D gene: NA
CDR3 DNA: TGCAGCGTTGATGTCAGGGGACGCTACACCTTC
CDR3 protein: CSVDVRGRYTF

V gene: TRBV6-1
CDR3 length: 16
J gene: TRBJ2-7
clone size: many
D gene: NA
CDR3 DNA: TGTGCCAGCAGCCTCGGCCCAACTGGCATCTCCTACGAGCAGTACTTC
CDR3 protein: CASSLGPTGISYEQYF

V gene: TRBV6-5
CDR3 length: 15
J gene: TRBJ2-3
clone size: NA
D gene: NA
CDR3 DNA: TGTGCCAGCAGGCGGGACGGACCTAGCACAGATACGCAGTATTTT
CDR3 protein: CASRRDGPSTDTQYF

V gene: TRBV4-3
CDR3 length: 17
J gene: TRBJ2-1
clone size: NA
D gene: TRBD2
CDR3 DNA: TGCGCCAGCAGCCAATCCCATACGACGACTAGCGGGGGGATATTATTCTTC
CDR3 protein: CASSQSHTTTSGGILFF

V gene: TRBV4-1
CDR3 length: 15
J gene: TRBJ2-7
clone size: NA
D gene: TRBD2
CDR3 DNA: TGCGACAGAAGCTACGATAGCGGGAGGGACTACGAGAAGTACTTC
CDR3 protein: CDRSYDSGRDYEKYF

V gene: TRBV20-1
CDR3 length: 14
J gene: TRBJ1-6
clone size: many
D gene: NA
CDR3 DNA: TGCAGTGCACAAGGTGGGCTCTCGGATTCACCCCTCCACTTT
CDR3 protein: CSAQGGLSDSPLHF

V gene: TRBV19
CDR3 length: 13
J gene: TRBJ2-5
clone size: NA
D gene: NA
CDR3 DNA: TGTGCCAGTGGTTGGTCTCTCCAAGAGACCCAGTACTTC
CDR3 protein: CASGWSLQETQYF

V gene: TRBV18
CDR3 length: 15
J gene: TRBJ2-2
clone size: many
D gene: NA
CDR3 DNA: TGTGCCAGCTCACCAAGTACAGGCTACACCGGGGAGCTGTTTTTT
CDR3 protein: CASSPSTGYTGELFF

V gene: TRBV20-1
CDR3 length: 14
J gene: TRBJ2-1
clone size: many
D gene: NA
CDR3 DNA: TGCAGTGCTATCGGACCGGACTCCTACAATGAGCAGTTCTTC
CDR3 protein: CSAIGPDSYNEQFF

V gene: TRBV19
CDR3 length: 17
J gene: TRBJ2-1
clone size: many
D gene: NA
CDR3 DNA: TGTGCCAGTAGTATACTTCTAGCCTCTACCCTAGACAATGAGCAGTTCTTC
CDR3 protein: CASSILLASTLDNEQFF

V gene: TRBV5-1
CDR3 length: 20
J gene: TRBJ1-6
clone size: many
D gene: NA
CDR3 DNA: TGCGCCAGCAGCGCGGACAGAGCCTTATTGTCGAGCTCCTATAATTCACCCCTCCACTTT
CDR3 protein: CASSADRALLSSSYNSPLHF

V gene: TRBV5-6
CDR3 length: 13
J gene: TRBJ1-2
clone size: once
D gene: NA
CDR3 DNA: TGTGCCAGCAGCTTCGGGAAGGGGTACGGCTACACCTTC
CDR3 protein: CASSFGKGYGYTF

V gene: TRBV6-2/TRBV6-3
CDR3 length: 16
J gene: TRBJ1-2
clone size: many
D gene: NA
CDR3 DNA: TGTGCCAGCAGTTACTCGAGATATGTGGATAACTATGGCTACACCTTC
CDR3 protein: CASSYSRYVDNYGYTF

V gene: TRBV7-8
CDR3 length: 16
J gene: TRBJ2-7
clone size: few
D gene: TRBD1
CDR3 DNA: TGTGCCAGCAGCTTGGGCCGGACAGGGATGACCTACGAGCAGTACTTC
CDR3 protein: CASSLGRTGMTYEQYF

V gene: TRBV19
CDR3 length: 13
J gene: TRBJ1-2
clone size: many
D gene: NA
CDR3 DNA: TGTGCCACCTGGAAGCTCGCTAACTATGGCTACACCTTC
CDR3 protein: CATWKLANYGYTF

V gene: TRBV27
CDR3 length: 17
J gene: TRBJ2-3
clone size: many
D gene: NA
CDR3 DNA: TGTGCCACTTTCCACATAGGGCCTCCGCCCCGTACAGATACGCAGTATTTT
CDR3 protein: CATFHIGPPPRTDTQYF

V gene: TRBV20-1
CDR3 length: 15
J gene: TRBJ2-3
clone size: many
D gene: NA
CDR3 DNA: TGCAGTGCTAGAGTATGGGAAAGAATCACAGATACGCAGTATTTT
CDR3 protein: CSARVWERITDTQYF

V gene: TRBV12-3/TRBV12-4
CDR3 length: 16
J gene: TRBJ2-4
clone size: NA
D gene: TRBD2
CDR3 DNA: TGTGCCAGCAGTGCCCTAGCGGGGCTAGCCAAAAACATTCAGTACTTC
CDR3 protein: CASSALAGLAKNIQYF

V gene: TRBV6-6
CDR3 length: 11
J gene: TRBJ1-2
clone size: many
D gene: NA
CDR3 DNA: TGTGCCAGCTGGACGACACATGGCTACACCTTC
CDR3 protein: CASWTTHGYTF

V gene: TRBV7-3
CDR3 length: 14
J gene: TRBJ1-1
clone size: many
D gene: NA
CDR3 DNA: TGTGCCAGCAGCTTAAACCCCACAGATTCTGAAGCTTTCTTT
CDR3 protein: CASSLNPTDSEAFF

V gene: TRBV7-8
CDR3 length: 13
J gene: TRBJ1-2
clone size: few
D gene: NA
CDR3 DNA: TGTGCCAGCAGCCCTGTAGAAGGGGTCGGCTACACCTTC
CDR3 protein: CASSPVEGVGYTF

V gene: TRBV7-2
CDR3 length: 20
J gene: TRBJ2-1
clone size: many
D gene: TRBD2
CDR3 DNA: TGTGCCAGCAGCTTAGTAGGGCAGAGGATGGGCGGGAGCTCCTACAATGAGCAGTTCTTC
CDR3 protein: CASSLVGQRMGGSSYNEQFF

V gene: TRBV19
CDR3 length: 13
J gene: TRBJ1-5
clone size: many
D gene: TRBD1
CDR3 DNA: TGTGCCAGTAGTGACAGGGGCAATCAGCCCCAGCATTTT
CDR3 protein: CASSDRGNQPQHF

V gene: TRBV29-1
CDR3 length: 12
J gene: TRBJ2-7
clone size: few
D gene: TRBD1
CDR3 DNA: TGCAGCGCCGCCGACAGGGGAGGCGAGCAGTACTTC
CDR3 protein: CSAADRGGEQYF

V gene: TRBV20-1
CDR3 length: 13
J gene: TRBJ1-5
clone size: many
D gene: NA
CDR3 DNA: TGCAGTGCTGGGGGAAGGGCAGACCAGCCCCAGCATTTT
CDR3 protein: CSAGGRADQPQHF

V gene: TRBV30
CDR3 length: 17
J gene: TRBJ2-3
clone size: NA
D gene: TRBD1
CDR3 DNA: TGTGCCTGGAGTGTAGGTGCCGGGACAGGGGGTTTCGATACGCAGTATTTT
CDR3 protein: CAWSVGAGTGGFDTQYF

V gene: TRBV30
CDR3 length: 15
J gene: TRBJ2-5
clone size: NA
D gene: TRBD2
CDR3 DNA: TGTGCCTGGACCGAGGCTAGCGGAAACCAAGAGACCCAGTACTTC
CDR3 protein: CAWTEASGNQETQYF

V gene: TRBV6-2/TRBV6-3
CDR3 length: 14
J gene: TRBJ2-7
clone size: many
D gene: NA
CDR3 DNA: TGTGCCAGCAGTTACGTCTCCCCTGCCCACGAGCAGTACTTC
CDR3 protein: CASSYVSPAHEQYF

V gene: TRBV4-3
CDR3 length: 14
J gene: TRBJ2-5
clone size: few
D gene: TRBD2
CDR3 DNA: TGCGCCAGCAGCCAAGAGGGCCTCCGGGGGGTCCAGTACTTC
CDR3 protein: CASSQEGLRGVQYF